Following are 5 T cell receptor beta chains from one sample sequenced in a study of cytomegalovirus exposure and HLA in healthy donors. PCR involved 60 Vbeta and 13 Jbeta primers. Assay: immunoSEQ multiplex PCR; the TCRdb copy retains only in-frame clones and omits some. The data show some 100,000 clones, approximately 82% seen once. The specimen sequenced was PBMCs. All receptors come from a young woman in good health and CMV-seronegative.

The genes are TRBV6-6 and TRBJ1-2; 11 bases line up with TRBD1. The CDR3 is 15 amino acids. With 3 bases clipped from V and 4 bases from J, the junction kept 4 bases outside the gene matches. Germline-derived CDR1 and CDR2 are MNHNY and SVGAGI (reference sequence). CDR3 residues: CASSYSGTGGYGYTF. The CDR3 DNA sequence: TGTGCCAGCAGTTATTCCGGGACAGGGGGCTATGGCTACACCTTC.

This clone was detected only a few times. CDR3 nucleotides: TGTGCCAGCAACCAGGGGTCCCAGAACACTGAAGCTTTCTTT. Residues: CASNQGSQNTEAFF. V usage is TRBV6-1 and J usage is TRBJ1-1; D perhaps matches TRBD1 (6 bases). This CDR3 has 14 amino acids. Germline-derived CDR1 and CDR2 are MNHNS and SASEGT. V was trimmed by 7 bases and J by 1 base, leaving 13 bases between them.

This chain connects TRBV6-1 to TRBJ2-5; TRBD1 matches 8 bases. TRBJ2-7 explains the end of the DNA better; the J call may be wrong. The CDR3 loop spans 15 amino acids. Germline CDR1 MNHNS, CDR2 SASEGT. Here the CDR3 reads CASSEAPGGPYEQYF. The CDR3, as DNA: TGTGCCAGCAGTGAAGCCCCAGGGGGCCCATACGAGCAGTACTTC.

The chain employs TRBV5-4 and TRBJ2-3; 7 bases align to TRBD2. The CDR3 is 15 amino acids. J lost 2 bases, V lost 2 bases, and 5 bases had no gene match. Germline V CDR1 and CDR2: SGHNT, YYREEE (reference sequence). CDR3 coding DNA: TGTGCCAGCAGCTTACGAGCGGGGATCACAGATACGCAGTATTTT. Translation gives CASSLRAGITDTQYF.

This clone was seen only once. The chain couples TRBV30 to TRBJ2-3; TRBD2 is a possible D gene (6 bases). The length of the CDR3 is 13 residues. Trimming left V 5 bases short and J 4 bases short, with 13 bases between. CDR1 is GTSNPN, CDR2 SVGIG, per germline (reference sequence). The CDR3 nucleotides are TGTGCCTGGGTCGCTTGGGGGGCAGATACGCAGTATTTT. Translating gives CAWVAWGADTQYF.